This TCR beta chain came from a study of blood T cell repertoires in COVID-19. The overall study: The United States, Italy and Spain were the sources of the acute and convalescent COVID-19 samples. PBMCs, B-cell-depleted T cells, or T cells were the source of the cDNA or gDNA that made up the material.

The CDR3 covers 13 residues. Germline CDR1 SEHNR, CDR2 FQNEAQ (reference sequence). Between the trimmed V and J ends, which lost 5 bases and 1 base, there was a span of 8 bases. The table came from immunoSEQ multiplex PCR; TCRdb's copy has only in-frame clones and leaves some out. The table records around 180,000 clones, approximately 84% of them present only once. This clonotype was obtained from a human donor in a cohort sampled during active COVID-19. The genes are TRBV7-9 and TRBJ1-1; D is unresolved. The sequencing input was peripheral blood. CDR3 coding DNA: TGTGCCAGCAGCGCCGAGGGGAACACTGAAGCTTTCTTT. Encoded protein: CASSAEGNTEAFF. The full variable domain, completed using reference TRBV7-9 and TRBJ1-1, is DTGVSQNPRHKITKRGQNVTFRCDPISEHNRLYWYRQTLGQGPEFLTYFQNEAQLEKSRLLSDRFSAERPKGSFSTLEIQRTEQGDSAMYLCASSAEGNTEAFFGQGTRLTVV.